A single sample is the source of the 24 T cell receptor beta chains below, sequenced in a study of control samples from healthy donors and cancer patients. Profiling relied on immunoSEQ multiplex PCR, and the TCRdb table lists in-frame clones only, not all of them. The sample has tens of thousands of clones, 88% seen once; the top ten hold about 15%. Sequencing was carried out using blood. These receptors came from a woman aged 65 to 85 in good health.

This sequence joins TRBV28 and TRBJ1-3; 7 positions match TRBD1. Germline V gene sequence: CDR1 MDHEN, CDR2 SYDVKM. The CDR3 is made up of 14 amino acids. Trimming cost V 4 bases and J 0 bases; bases outside gene matches: 0. The CDR3 DNA reads TGTGCCAGCAGTTCAGGGGGCTCTGGAAACACCATATATTTT. This gives the protein CASSSGGSGNTIYF.

The chain recombines TRBV29-1 with TRBJ1-2, with D tentatively TRBD1 (5 bases). V was clipped by 7 bases and J by 5 bases, with 14 bases between them. This CDR3 comprises 12 residues. Germline V gene data show CDR1 as SQVTM and CDR2 as ANQGSEA. The CDR3 reads CSAEGLQYGYTF. The CDR3, as DNA: TGCAGCGCCGAGGGGTTACAGTATGGCTACACCTTC.

The gene calls are TRBV9 and TRBJ1-2; TRBD1 matches 7 bases. The CDR3 has 16 amino acids. V was clipped by 3 bases and J by 6 bases; unmatched bases: 14. CDR1 and CDR2 from the germline V gene are SGDLS and YYNGEE. The CDR3 DNA reads TGTGCCAGCAGCGCACAGGGACAGAGCGTGATCCATGGCTACACCTTC. Encoded protein: CASSAQGQSVIHGYTF.

The V and J genes are TRBV6-1 and TRBJ2-7, with 7 bases identical to TRBD2. Germline-derived CDR1 and CDR2 are MNHNS and SASEGT. Trimming cost V 0 bases and J 2 bases; bases outside gene matches: 7. The CDR3 loop spans 16 amino acids. The CDR3 coding sequence is TGTGCCAGCAGTGAAGCGGAGACTAGCTTACCCTACGAGCAGTACTTC. It yields the protein CASSEAETSLPYEQYF.

In this sample, this clone is large. V gene TRBV5-8 combines with J gene TRBJ2-3; D is tentatively TRBD1 or TRBD2 (5 bases each). Trimming took off 1 base at V and 5 bases at J, with 11 bases between the two ends. Germline loops: CDR1 SGHTS, CDR2 YDEGEE. The length of the CDR3 is 14 residues. This CDR3 is CASSLLVGVDTQYF. CDR3 DNA sequence: TGTGCCAGCAGCTTGTTAGTGGGGGTAGATACGCAGTATTTT.

The CDR3: CASSLRQGAGSPLHF. The CDR3 nucleotides are TGTGCCAGCAGTCTCCGACAGGGGGCGGGTTCACCCCTCCACTTT. The genes are TRBV27 and TRBJ1-6; the match to TRBD1 covers 10 bases. V lost 5 bases to trimming and J lost 9 bases; unmatched junction nucleotides: 7. CDR1 is MNHEY and CDR2 is SMNVEV in the germline V gene (reference sequence). This CDR3 has 15 residues.

The chain is built from TRBV10-3 and TRBJ2-3, with unresolved D. The CDR3 sequence is 14 residues long. V lost 10 bases to trimming and J lost 0 bases, with 14 bases between them. Germline V gives CDR1 ENHRY, CDR2 SYGVKD. CDR3 nucleotide sequence: TGTGCCAGCAAGCCAGAAGATAGCACAGATACGCAGTATTTT. Residues: CASKPEDSTDTQYF.

The chain carries TRBV3-1 (or the pseudogene TRBV3-2) and TRBJ2-2; 15 bases fit TRBD2. CDR3 size: 15 residues. CDR1 and CDR2 (germline): LGHDT, YNNKEL (reference sequence). The junction had 3 bases not matched to a gene; V was cut back by 7 bases and J by 6 bases. The CDR3 sequence: CASNGLAGGAGELFF. DNA of the CDR3: TGTGCCAGCAACGGACTAGCGGGAGGGGCCGGGGAGCTGTTTTTT.

J is TRBJ2-3 and V is TRBV21-1; TRBD1 is the table's D call and was not checked against the DNA. TRBV21-1 is recorded as a pseudogene. This CDR3 is 18 amino acids long. CDR3 DNA sequence: TGTGCCAGCAGCAATTGCGGGGACAGTAATGAAGTCGCAGATACGCAGTATTTT. Translated, it gives CASSNCGDSNEVADTQYF.

The chain employs TRBV11-2 and TRBJ1-1; D ambiguous. Looked up from germline, CDR1 is SGHAT and CDR2 is FQNNGV. Trimming removed 2 bases from V and 1 base from J, with 8 bases in between. The CDR3 contains 14 residues. The CDR3 protein is CASSLTNQNTEAFF. The DNA for the CDR3 is TGTGCCAGCAGCTTAACTAACCAGAACACTGAAGCTTTCTTT.

J is TRBJ2-7 and V is TRBV2, with 8 nucleotides matching TRBD1. V was pared by 4 bases and J by 2 bases, with 7 bases of the junction left unmatched. The CDR3 covers 15 residues. Germline assignment: CDR1 SNHLY and CDR2 FYNNEI. The CDR3 bases are TGTGCCAGCAGTGTAACCGGGACAGGTACCTACGAGCAGTACTTC. Protein product: CASSVTGTGTYEQYF. Based on the CDR3 plus reference TRBV2 and TRBJ2-7, the full variable domain is EPEVTQTPSHQVTQMGQEVILRCVPISNHLYFYWYRQILGQKVEFLVSFYNNEISEKSEIFDDQFSVERPDGSNFTLKIRSTKLEDSAMYFCASSVTGTGTYEQYFGPGTRLTVT.

The chain has TRBV5-1 and TRBJ2-5; perhaps TRBD2 as D (6 bases). The V gene's germline CDR1 is SGHRS and CDR2 YFSETQ. Trimming removed 1 base from V and 7 bases from J, with 11 bases in between. The CDR3 totals 13 residues. The CDR3 spells CASSLWGDGTQYF. The CDR3 DNA is TGCGCCAGCAGCTTGTGGGGGGACGGGACCCAGTACTTC.

The rearrangement links TRBV18 to TRBJ1-5; D unclear. The CDR3 consists of 14 residues. In germline, CDR1 is KGHSH, CDR2 LQKENI. V dropped 3 bases and J dropped 7 bases, with 13 bases sitting between them. The CDR3 nucleotides read TGTGCCAGCTCACCGGGGAGGAGGCGCCAGCCCCAGCATTTT. Amino acid sequence: CASSPGRRRQPQHF.

This clone was observed a few times. The J gene is TRBJ1-1, the V gene TRBV6-5; D might be TRBD1 (6 bases). From germline, CDR1 is MNHEY and CDR2 SVGAGI. The V and J ends lost 4 bases and 0 bases respectively, with 12 bases between them. The CDR3 has 15 residues. The CDR3 bases are TGTGCCAGCAGTTCTACGGGACAACTGAACACTGAAGCTTTCTTT. Translation: CASSSTGQLNTEAFF.

The chain employs TRBV10-3 and TRBJ1-3; D is possibly TRBD1 (5 bases). Germline assignment: CDR1 ENHRY and CDR2 SYGVKD. V lost 3 bases and J lost 0, with 15 bases in between. CDR3 length: 17 amino acids. The CDR3 spells CAISEPSDTSSGNTIYF. CDR3 DNA sequence: TGTGCCATCAGTGAACCCTCGGACACGAGCTCTGGAAACACCATATATTTT.

This clone came up a few times. The rearrangement uses TRBV12-3 or TRBV12-4 and TRBJ2-1; D is unclear. Trimming pared 1 base from V and 5 bases from J, leaving 6 bases between. CDR3 size: 13 residues. The CDR3 DNA is TGTGCCAGCAGTTTAGGGACCCACAATGAGCAGTTCTTC. Its protein product is CASSLGTHNEQFF.

The chain uses TRBV5-1 and TRBJ2-1, with 9 nucleotides matching TRBD2. Germline trimming cut 0 bases from V and 0 bases from J; bases unmatched to any gene: 4. From germline, CDR1 is SGHRS and CDR2 YFSETQ. This CDR3 has 17 amino acids. DNA for the CDR3: TGCGCCAGCAGCTTGGTGCGGCGGGGGGGCTCCTACAATGAGCAGTTCTTC. This gives the protein CASSLVRRGGSYNEQFF.

About this clone itself: Other DNA sequences in the sample encode the same CDR3. The J gene is TRBJ1-1, the V gene TRBV3-1 (or the pseudogene TRBV3-2); D gene ambiguous. The V gene's germline CDR1 is LGHDT and CDR2 YNNKEL (reference sequence). The CDR3 consists of 14 residues. The V end lost 1 base, the J end lost 1 base, and 7 bases lay between the germline ends. The CDR3 region has the DNA TGTGCCAGCAGCCAAGTTGAAGGGAACACTGAAGCTTTCTTT. Encoded protein: CASSQVEGNTEAFF.

As DNA, the CDR3 is TGTGCCAGCAGCTCAGGACAGCAAGAGACCCAGTACTTC. This sequence encodes CASSSGQQETQYF. The J gene is TRBJ2-5, the V gene TRBV5-4; D possibly corresponds to TRBD1 (6 bases). The V and J ends lost 3 bases and 2 bases respectively, with 8 bases between them. Germline CDR1 SGHNT, CDR2 YYREEE (reference sequence). This CDR3 has 13 residues.

The V call is TRBV19, the J call TRBJ2-5; 10 bases agree with TRBD1. V shed 7 bases and J 5 bases; nucleotides not matched to a gene: 10. In germline, CDR1 is LNHDA, CDR2 SQIVND (reference sequence). The CDR3 covers 15 residues. The CDR3 loop is CASTVTGGSGETQYF. DNA of the CDR3: TGTGCCAGTACCGTGACAGGGGGCTCGGGGGAGACCCAGTACTTC.

This clone was seen more than once but under ten times. The chain joins TRBV6-2 or TRBV6-3 to TRBJ2-7, with D possibly being TRBD1 (6 bases). Trimming took off 0 bases at V and 3 bases at J, with 12 bases between the two ends. There are 15 residues in the CDR3. CDR1 is MNHEY, CDR2 SVGEGT, per germline. CDR3 protein: CASSYSRRGDYEQYF. Written as DNA, the CDR3 is TGTGCCAGCAGTTACTCCCGCAGGGGCGACTACGAGCAGTACTTC.

J is TRBJ2-1 and V is TRBV10-2, with TRBD2 matching 11 bases. This CDR3 has 16 amino acids. Germline-derived CDR1 and CDR2 are WSHSY and SAAADI. The V gene end was trimmed by 2 bases and the J gene end by 5 bases; junction bases not matched to a gene: 5. CDR3 in DNA: TGCGCCAGCAGTGAGATCCCTAGCGGGAGGCACAATGAGCAGTTCTTC. Translated: CASSEIPSGRHNEQFF.

The chain employs TRBV5-4 and TRBJ2-1, with 14 bases that match TRBD2. The length of the CDR3 is 14 residues. The germline gives CDR1 SGHNT, CDR2 YYREEE (reference sequence). Trimming removed 8 bases from V and 7 bases from J; junction bases left unmatched: 5. The CDR3, as DNA: TGTGCCAGTGGACTAGCGGGGGGAAGTAATGAGCAGTTCTTC. This translates into CASGLAGGSNEQFF.

The chain couples TRBV11-2 to TRBJ2-7; tentatively, D is TRBD2 (5 bases). The germline gives CDR1 SGHAT, CDR2 FQNNGV. This CDR3 contains 14 residues. Trimming removed 0 bases at V and 6 bases at J, with 12 bases between. The DNA for the CDR3 is TGTGCCAGCAGCTTAGAGCCCCGGGGAAGCGAGCAGTACTTC. Protein sequence: CASSLEPRGSEQYF. Full variable domain (rest looked up from reference TRBV11-2 and TRBJ2-7): EAGVAQSPRYKIIEKRQSVAFWCNPISGHATLYWYQQILGQGPKLLIQFQNNGVVDDSQLPKDRFSAERLKGVDSTLKIQPAKLEDSAVYLCASSLEPRGSEQYFGPGTRLTVT.